This T cell receptor (beta chain) was sequenced for a study of sequential checkpoint blockade in melanoma. At the level of the study: Patients were randomized 1:1 to nivolumab-then-ipilimumab or ipilimumab-then-nivolumab first-line. Each arm's sequence ended with maintenance nivolumab.

The CDR3 totals 13 residues. V gave up 5 bases and J gave up 1 base, with 8 bases separating them. Germline V gene sequence: CDR1 MNHEY, CDR2 SVGAGI. Noted treatment: randomized to nivolumab then ipilimumab (arm A) or the reverse (arm B). Patients had received no earlier DNA-damaging chemotherapy. Live CD3+CD8+ CD19− CD56− cells were sorted from PBMCs. Data came from immunoSEQ multiplex PCR; TCRdb stores just in-frame clones and leaves some out. The sample carries more than 10,000 clones, less than 75% recorded once. The chain couples TRBV6-5 to TRBJ1-1; tentatively, D is TRBD1 (5 bases). Sequenced material: CD8+ T cells sorted from blood (inferred from file names), taken from a patient given nivolumab and ipilimumab in sequence. The clonotype comes from a human donor with melanoma. CDR3 protein: CASSPGQNTEAFF. The DNA of the CDR3 is TGTGCCAGCAGTCCCGGACAGAACACTGAAGCTTTCTTT.